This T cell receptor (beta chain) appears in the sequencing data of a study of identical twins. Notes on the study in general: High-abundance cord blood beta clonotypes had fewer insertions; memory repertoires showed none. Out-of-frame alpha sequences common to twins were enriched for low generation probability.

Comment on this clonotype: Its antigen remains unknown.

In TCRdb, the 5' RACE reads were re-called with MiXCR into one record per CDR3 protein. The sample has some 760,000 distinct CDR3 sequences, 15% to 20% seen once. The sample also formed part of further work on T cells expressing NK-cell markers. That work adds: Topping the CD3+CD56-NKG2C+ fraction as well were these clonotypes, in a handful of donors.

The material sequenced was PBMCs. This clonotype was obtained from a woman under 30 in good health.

The CDR3 loop is CASSLFRADTQYF. CDR3 coding DNA: TGTGCCAGCAGTTTATTTCGCGCAGATACGCAGTATTTT. The V gene is TRBV27, the J gene TRBJ2-3, with no clear D. Germline-derived CDR1 and CDR2 are MNHEY and SMNVEV (reference sequence). V lost 1 base to trimming and J lost 4 bases, with 6 bases between them. This CDR3 is built from 13 residues.